This entry describes one T cell receptor (beta chain). V was trimmed by 6 bases and J by 8 bases, leaving 16 bases between them. The germline gives CDR1 SGHAT, CDR2 FQNNGV. This CDR3 comprises 13 residues. This sample is part of a study of blood T cell repertoires in COVID-19. The wider study: From T cells, B-cell-depleted T cells, or PBMCs came the material, which was cDNA or gDNA.

TCRdb keeps only in-frame clones here, not all; method: immunoSEQ multiplex PCR. In the table there are just under 65,000 clones, around 80% of which are singletons. The receptor was isolated from a human donor in a cohort sampled during active COVID-19. Sequencing used peripheral blood. This chain joins TRBV11-2 and TRBJ1-2; a weak D match, TRBD1 (5 bases). The CDR3 coding sequence is TGTGCCAGCAGTCCTTCCAGGGATATAGGCTACACCTTC. It specifies CASSPSRDIGYTF.